The rows below give T cell receptor beta chains drawn from one sample of a study of neoadjuvant anti-PD-1 for oral cavity cancer. Libraries were prepared by immunoSEQ multiplex PCR; TCRdb keeps only in-frame clonotypes and omits some of them. The sample includes some 14,000 clones, 70% to 75% of them seen just once. The sample here was PBMCs, taken after nivolumab (anti-PD-1) treatment. The receptors come from a person between 40 and 85 years old with oral cavity squamous cell carcinoma. Both conserved end residues are part of each CDR3. A D gene is named only where the DNA matches it firmly. For some rows the clone size is stated as once, few or many, or as a class when expanded; others skip it.

>TRBJ1-4|TRBD1|TRBV5-4|NA|14
CASSSGQPNEKLFF
TGTGCCAGCAGCTCGGGACAGCCTAATGAAAAACTGTTTTTT
>TRBJ1-1|NA|TRBV2|NA|12
CASRFLNTEAFF
TGTGCCAGCAGGTTCTTGAACACTGAAGCTTTCTTT
>TRBJ2-5|TRBD2|TRBV5-1|NA|16
CASSLGNREAPETQYF
TGCGCCAGCAGCTTGGGCAACCGGGAGGCCCCGGAGACCCAGTACTTC
>TRBJ1-1|TRBD1|TRBV4-1|NA|14
CASSQGQGNTEAFF
TGCGCCAGCAGCCAAGGACAGGGCAACACTGAAGCTTTCTTT
>TRBJ2-4|NA|TRBV15|NA|12
CATSTGSSIQYF
TGTGCCACCAGCACAGGATCGAGCATTCAGTACTTC
>TRBJ2-7|TRBD1|TRBV14|NA|14
CASSRTGLTYEQYF
TGTGCCAGCAGTCGGACAGGATTAACCTACGAGCAGTACTTC
>TRBJ2-2|TRBD2|TRBV5-1|NA|17
CASSLSSGSANTGELFF
TGCGCCAGCAGCTTGAGTAGCGGGAGCGCGAACACCGGGGAGCTGTTTTTT
>TRBJ2-5|TRBD1|TRBV6-5|NA|16
CASSYGNRGPGETQYF
TGTGCCAGCAGTTACGGGAACAGGGGGCCCGGGGAGACCCAGTACTTC
>TRBJ1-4|TRBD1|TRBV7-2|NA|13
CASSLNRGEKLFF
TGTGCCAGCAGCCTAAACAGGGGTGAAAAACTGTTTTTT
>TRBJ2-3|TRBD1|TRBV10-1|once|18
CASSSTRGSTSRTDTQYF
TGCGCCAGCAGTTCGACCAGGGGGAGTACCTCTAGGACAGATACGCAGTATTTT
>TRBJ1-5|TRBD1|TRBV7-9|once|13
CASSRQGDQPQHF
TGTGCCAGCAGCCGACAGGGGGACCAGCCCCAGCATTTT
>TRBJ1-2|TRBD1|TRBV9|NA|16
CASSVGTGPANYGYTF
TGTGCCAGCAGCGTGGGGACAGGGCCTGCTAACTATGGCTACACCTTC
>TRBJ2-1|NA|TRBV5-1|NA|16
CASSRQTGSSYNEQFF
TGCGCCAGCAGCAGACAAACAGGGTCTTCCTACAATGAGCAGTTCTTC
>TRBJ2-2|NA|TRBV5-4|NA|14
CASTLTPNTGELFF
TGTGCCAGCACCCTGACACCGAACACCGGGGAGCTGTTTTTT
>TRBJ2-5|TRBD1|TRBV29-1|NA|12
CSAQGVQETQYF
TGCAGCGCACAGGGGGTCCAAGAGACCCAGTACTTC
>TRBJ2-7|NA|TRBV10-2|NA|12
CASSDDSVWLYF
TGCGCCAGCAGTGATGACTCCGTGTGGCTGTACTTC
>TRBJ1-1|NA|TRBV19|NA|15
CASSVRENLNTEAFF
TGTGCCAGTAGTGTCCGGGAGAACCTGAACACTGAAGCTTTCTTT
>TRBJ1-5|NA|TRBV6-1|NA|13
CALGVGGNQPQHF
TGTGCCCTGGGGGTCGGGGGCAATCAGCCCCAGCATTTT
>TRBJ1-5|NA|TRBV2|NA|15
CASSDQGLGNQPQHF
TGTGCCAGCAGTGACCAGGGCTTAGGCAATCAGCCCCAGCATTTT
>TRBJ1-1|TRBD1|TRBV5-8|NA|13
CASSSTGGTEAFF
TGTGCCAGCAGCTCCACAGGGGGCACTGAAGCTTTCTTT
>TRBJ2-1|NA|TRBV5-8|once|14
CASSPYGSYNEQFF
TGTGCCAGCAGCCCCTACGGCTCCTACAATGAGCAGTTCTTC
>TRBJ1-1|TRBD1|TRBV6-5|NA|15
CASRAWTGYNTEAFF
TGTGCCAGCAGGGCCTGGACAGGGTACAACACTGAAGCTTTCTTT
>TRBJ2-3|TRBD2|TRBV7-9|NA|15
CASSPSGRGSDTQYF
TGTGCCAGCAGCCCCAGCGGGAGAGGCTCAGATACGCAGTATTTT
>TRBJ2-3|NA|TRBV15|NA|14
CATSKGSTTDTQYF
TGTGCCACCAGCAAGGGTTCAACCACAGATACGCAGTATTTT
>TRBJ1-5|TRBD1|TRBV11-2|NA|14
CASSPDRGNQPQHF
TGTGCCAGCAGCCCGGACAGGGGCAATCAGCCCCAGCATTTT
>TRBJ2-6|TRBD1|TRBV5-1|NA|15
CASSGTGVGANVLTF
TGCGCCAGCAGCGGAACAGGGGTTGGGGCCAACGTCCTGACTTTC
>TRBJ2-5|NA|TRBV15|NA|15
CATSRGGKSQETQYF
TGTGCCACCAGCAGAGGTGGGAAGTCACAAGAGACCCAGTACTTC
>TRBJ2-5|TRBD1|TRBV29-1|NA|16
CSVEDLPDRGRETQYF
TGCAGCGTTGAAGATCTTCCGGACAGGGGGAGAGAGACCCAGTACTTC